The 29 T cell receptor beta chains in this list originate from one sample, sequenced in a study of blood T cell repertoires in COVID-19. Using immunoSEQ multiplex PCR, the repertoire was profiled, and TCRdb retains in-frame clones only, with some absent. The data show approximately 120,000 clones, 55% to 70% seen once. The sequenced sample consisted of peripheral blood. The receptors here all came from a woman between 65 and 79 years old with acute or convalescent COVID-19.

This clone appeared a single time. The CDR3 DNA reads TGTGCCAGCAGCCACAGGAAGGGGGTGACCGGGGAGCTGTTTTTT. It encodes CASSHRKGVTGELFF. The chain couples TRBV5-4 to TRBJ2-2; D perhaps matches TRBD1 (6 bases). V was trimmed by 4 bases and J by 5 bases, leaving 15 bases between them. The CDR3 covers 15 residues. Looked up from germline, CDR1 is SGHNT and CDR2 is YYREEE (reference sequence).

The chain employs TRBV12-3 or TRBV12-4 and TRBJ1-1; D not certain. V was pared by 11 bases and J by 4 bases, with 17 bases between. This CDR3 is 13 amino acids long. CDR3 bases: TGTGCCTCTCGGAGGGCTCGGATCACTGAAGCTTTCTTT. It is translated as CASRRARITEAFF.

This clone showed up just a few times. The chain carries TRBV4-3 and TRBJ2-2, with a weak D call TRBD1 (6 bases). The V gene lost 0 bases and the J gene lost 5 bases, with 10 bases spanning the gap. This CDR3 spans 15 amino acids. The germline V gene encodes CDR1 LGHNA and CDR2 YSLEER. CDR3 protein: CASSQDTGWTGELFF. The CDR3 coding sequence is TGCGCCAGCAGCCAAGATACAGGGTGGACCGGGGAGCTGTTTTTT.

The chain joins TRBV6-5 to TRBJ1-2; D is perhaps TRBD1 (5 bases). The CDR3 is made up of 12 amino acids. Between the trimmed V and J ends, which lost 4 bases and 7 bases, there was a span of 10 bases. Germline CDR1 MNHEY, CDR2 SVGAGI. CDR3 nucleotide sequence: TGTGCCAGCAGTTTCGACGGGGGTGGCTACACCTTC. Amino acid sequence: CASSFDGGGYTF.

The table lists this clone with a few counts. The chain combines TRBV18 with TRBJ1-5, with D perhaps matching TRBD1 (6 bases). Trimming cost V 4 bases and J 4 bases, with 14 bases left between them. This CDR3 spans 15 amino acids. The germline V gene has CDR1 KGHSH and CDR2 LQKENI. Here the CDR3 DNA reads TGTGCCAGCTCACGGGACACCGATTTTAATCAGCCCCAGCATTTT. It translates to CASSRDTDFNQPQHF.

This clone has a handful of counts. This chain joins TRBV9 and TRBJ2-7; 9 bases align to TRBD2. Germline lookup yields CDR1 SGDLS and CDR2 YYNGEE. The CDR3 covers 15 residues. V trimming: 4 bases; J trimming: 5 bases; junction bases outside the gene matches: 10. DNA for the CDR3: TGTGCCAGCAGCCCTCGGGGCGGGGGGGCCCACGAGCAGTACTTC. This encodes CASSPRGGGAHEQYF.

This clone was counted between two and nine times. The V gene is TRBV12-3 or TRBV12-4, the J gene TRBJ2-1; unclear D gene. Between the trimmed V and J ends, which lost 6 bases and 6 bases, there was a span of 12 bases. The CDR3 contains 13 residues. This chain's CDR3 is CASRADSRNEQFF. DNA of the CDR3: TGTGCCAGCAGGGCAGATTCTCGCAATGAGCAGTTCTTC.

J is TRBJ2-1 and V is TRBV5-4; tentative D call: TRBD2 (5 bases). The ends were cut back, 4 bases at V and 4 bases at J, with 15 bases in the middle. Germline V gene lookup returns CDR1 SGHNT and CDR2 YYREEE (reference sequence). This CDR3 has 15 amino acids. CDR3 protein: CASSRLAGRYNEQFF. The CDR3 nucleotides read TGTGCCAGCAGCCGTTTGGCGGGCAGGTACAATGAGCAGTTCTTC.

This chain joins TRBV4-1 and TRBJ1-4; tentative D call: TRBD1 (6 bases). This CDR3 has 14 residues. Germline V gene data show CDR1 as MGHRA and CDR2 as YSYEKL. Trimming cost V 3 bases and J 7 bases, with 12 bases left between them. The CDR3 region is CASSQQGFSEKLFF. The CDR3 coding sequence is TGCGCCAGCAGCCAGCAGGGGTTTTCTGAAAAACTGTTTTTT.

The chain couples TRBV15 to TRBJ2-5; D is ambiguous. The V end was cut by 0 bases, the J end by 2 bases, with 13 bases between. Germline V gene sequence: CDR1 LNHNV, CDR2 YYDKDF (reference sequence). The CDR3 covers 16 residues. This chain's CDR3 is CATSRDNSIGQETQYF. The CDR3 DNA follows: TGTGCCACCAGCAGAGATAACAGTATTGGGCAAGAGACCCAGTACTTC.

The chain couples TRBV5-1 to TRBJ2-1; perhaps TRBD1 as D (5 bases). The CDR3 runs 14 residues. Germline values: CDR1 SGHRS, CDR2 YFSETQ. V was clipped by 7 bases and J by 5 bases, with 16 bases between them. CDR3 sequence reads: CASGDRAGNNEQFF. CDR3 DNA sequence: TGCGCCAGCGGGGATCGGGCAGGGAACAATGAGCAGTTCTTC.

The J gene is TRBJ2-1, the V gene TRBV5-1; 11 bases agree with TRBD1. The CDR3 consists of 15 residues. Germline CDR1 SGHRS, CDR2 YFSETQ. J gave up 6 bases and V 3 bases, and 5 bases lay outside the gene matches. The CDR3 coding sequence is TGCGCCAGCAGCTCTCCGGGACAGGGGGGCAATGAGCAGTTCTTC. Residues: CASSSPGQGGNEQFF.

In this sample, this clone turned up once. The chain recombines TRBV12-3 or TRBV12-4 with TRBJ1-2; no definite D call. The CDR3 loop spans 13 amino acids. V was trimmed by 1 base and J by 8 bases, leaving 11 bases between them. In DNA, the CDR3 is TGTGCCAGCAGTTTAGGAGAGGCGAAGGGCTACACCTTC. Protein product: CASSLGEAKGYTF.

The J gene is TRBJ2-7, the V gene TRBV12-3 or TRBV12-4; D perhaps matches TRBD1 (6 bases). The CDR3 is made up of 13 amino acids. V was clipped by 7 bases and J by 2 bases, with 12 bases between them. The CDR3 DNA is TGTGCCAGCAACAGGGAGCGTACCTACGAGCAGTACTTC. This sequence encodes CASNRERTYEQYF.

This chain uses TRBV5-5 with TRBJ2-5; possible D gene TRBD2, 6 bases. V lost 4 bases and J lost 7, with 17 bases in between. The CDR3 sequence is 14 residues long. Germline V gene data show CDR1 as SGHKS and CDR2 as YYEKEE (reference sequence). CDR3 in amino acids: CASSPGGAWGTQYF. The CDR3 DNA is TGTGCCAGCAGCCCCGGAGGGGCCTGGGGGACCCAGTACTTC.

The CDR3 coding sequence is TGTGCCAGTACCTCGCGGTCCCTCAATAATTCACCCCTCCACTTT. It encodes CASTSRSLNNSPLHF. The genes are TRBV19 and TRBJ1-6, with D hard to call. This CDR3 is built from 15 residues. Germline V gene data show CDR1 as LNHDA and CDR2 as SQIVND (reference sequence). Trimming took 7 bases from V and 5 from J, leaving 15 bases between them.

On this clone itself: This likely comes from a read error, as the CDR3 has no conserved phenylalanine or tryptophan at its end. V and J are TRBV2 and TRBJ2-7, with D perhaps matching TRBD1 (6 bases). Trimming stripped 4 bases from V and 1 base from J, with 8 bases between. The germline gives CDR1 SNHLY, CDR2 FYNNEI. This CDR3 contains 13 residues. The CDR3 sequence is CASSGGHSYEQYL. The CDR3 region has the DNA TGTGCCAGCAGTGGGGGACATTCCTACGAGCAGTACCTC.

The chain is built from TRBV4-1 and TRBJ1-4; TRBD1 agrees at 7 bases. The CDR3 loop spans 17 amino acids. Germline V gene data show CDR1 as MGHRA and CDR2 as YSYEKL. J was trimmed by 7 bases and V by 0 bases; bases with no gene match: 11. The DNA of the CDR3 is TGCGCCAGCAGCCAAGACTACTCAGGGGGGAACCTTGAAAAACTGTTTTTT. Protein product: CASSQDYSGGNLEKLFF.

V gene TRBV19 combines with J gene TRBJ2-5; 12 nucleotides line up with TRBD2. The CDR3 is 13 amino acids. Losses at the gene ends were 8 bases for V and 6 bases for J; bases not matched to a gene: 4. Germline loops: CDR1 LNHDA, CDR2 SQIVND (reference sequence). DNA for the CDR3: TGTGCCAGTTCTAGCGGGAGGGAACAGACCCAGTACTTC. Translating it yields CASSSGREQTQYF.

The V gene is TRBV3-1 (or the pseudogene TRBV3-2), the J gene TRBJ2-3, with TRBD2 matching over 14 bases. CDR1 and CDR2 (germline): LGHDT, YNNKEL (reference sequence). V trimming: 5 bases; J trimming: 7 bases; junction bases outside the gene matches: 11. The CDR3 has 17 amino acids. CDR3 DNA sequence: TGTGCCAGCAGCGTGACTAGCGGGGGGGCCATAAGGAATACGCAGTATTTT. Encoded protein: CASSVTSGGAIRNTQYF.

The rearrangement links TRBV5-4 to TRBJ2-2, with a possible D match to TRBD2 (5 bases). The CDR3 runs 15 residues. Germline CDR1 and CDR2: SGHNT and YYREEE (reference sequence). V lost 4 bases and J 4 bases, leaving 14 bases between the germline ends. The CDR3 is CASSRGEGFTGELFF. The CDR3 DNA is TGTGCCAGCAGCCGAGGAGAGGGATTCACCGGGGAGCTGTTTTTT.

This clone was counted ten times or more. The chain employs TRBV2 and TRBJ2-2, with D tentatively TRBD2 (5 bases). The germline V gene encodes CDR1 SNHLY and CDR2 FYNNEI. This CDR3 region has 13 residues. V shed 5 bases and J shed 6 bases, with 10 bases lying between them. DNA for the CDR3: TGTGCCAGCAGTCGGGAAATGGCCGGGGAGCTGTTTTTT. It specifies CASSREMAGELFF.

The chain combines TRBV28 with TRBJ1-1, with 7 bases identical to TRBD1. The CDR3 consists of 16 residues. Germline CDR1 MDHEN, CDR2 SYDVKM. Trimming removed 2 bases from V and 4 bases from J; junction bases left unmatched: 10. DNA for the CDR3: TGTGCCAGCAGTTTAGGGGTCGAGGGGGCGGGCACTGAAGCTTTCTTT. Residues: CASSLGVEGAGTEAFF.

The chain recombines TRBV27 with TRBJ2-3, with TRBD1 identical over 7 bases. The V segment lost 3 bases and the J segment 1 base; nucleotides outside the gene matches: 7. Germline loops: CDR1 MNHEY, CDR2 SMNVEV (reference sequence). This CDR3 is built from 16 residues. CDR3 nucleotides: TGTGCCAGCAGTTTCCACAGGGGTTCCGGCACAGATACGCAGTATTTT. Its protein product is CASSFHRGSGTDTQYF.

The chain couples TRBV3-1 (or the pseudogene TRBV3-2) to TRBJ1-2; D unresolved. Trimming took 4 bases from V and 7 from J, leaving 10 bases between them. The CDR3 covers 12 residues. Germline V CDR1 and CDR2: LGHDT, YNNKEL (reference sequence). In DNA form, the CDR3 reads TGTGCCAGCAGCCTAAGAGCCTCTGGCTACACCTTC. Residues: CASSLRASGYTF.

The gene calls are TRBV3-1 (or the pseudogene TRBV3-2) and TRBJ2-4; 7 bases align to TRBD2. The V gene end was trimmed by 0 bases and the J gene end by 2 bases; junction bases not matched to a gene: 7. The CDR3 sequence is 17 residues long. The germline V gene has CDR1 LGHDT and CDR2 YNNKEL (reference sequence). This chain's CDR3 is CASSQDGGVMSKNIQYF. The CDR3 DNA reads as TGTGCCAGCAGCCAAGATGGGGGGGTAATGTCCAAAAACATTCAGTACTTC.

The chain combines TRBV19 with TRBJ2-2, with 9 bases aligning to TRBD1. Germline-derived CDR1 and CDR2 are LNHDA and SQIVND (reference sequence). V gave up 4 bases and J gave up 4 bases; unmatched junction bases: 4. The length of the CDR3 is 15 residues. The CDR3 sequence is CASSTRTGATGELFF. Written as DNA, the CDR3 is TGTGCCAGTAGTACCAGGACAGGGGCCACCGGGGAGCTGTTTTTT. The full variable domain, its missing parts supplied by reference TRBV19 and TRBJ2-2, is DGGITQSPKYLFRKEGQNVTLSCEQNLNHDAMYWYRQDPGQGLRLIYYSQIVNDFQKGDIAEGYSVSREKKESFPLTVTSAQKNPTAFYLCASSTRTGATGELFFGEGSRLTVL.

The CDR3 spells CASSESGGRTDTQYF. The CDR3 DNA follows: TGTGCCAGCAGTGAATCGGGGGGGCGCACAGATACGCAGTATTTT. The chain joins TRBV6-4 to TRBJ2-3, with TRBD2 identical over 8 bases. Trimming cost V 3 bases and J 1 base; bases outside gene matches: 3. CDR1 MRHNA and CDR2 SNTAGT come from the germline V gene. The CDR3 contains 15 residues.

V usage is TRBV11-3 and J usage is TRBJ2-1, with 7 positions matching TRBD1. Germline V gene data show CDR1 as SGHNT and CDR2 as YENEEA. V dropped 5 bases and J dropped 4; count of bases not matched to a gene: 2. CDR3 length equals 13 residues. The CDR3 region has the DNA TGTGCCAGCAGCGGGGACAGATACAATGAGCAGTTCTTC. As protein: CASSGDRYNEQFF.